These T cell receptor beta chains were read from a single sample in a study of identical twins. From the 5' RACE reads, TCRdb called clonotypes with MiXCR, one entry per CDR3 protein. The data hold hundreds of thousands of distinct CDR3 sequences, with about 9.4% observed a single time. In addition, the sample was reused for a study of yellow fever vaccine responses in identical twins.

The sample was PBMCs. The receptor set was obtained from a woman aged 18-29 years in good health. Each CDR3 is given without its conserved first and last residue. The D gene is left open where the match is weak.

cdr3_aa: ASSDHYGNEQF
j_call: TRBJ2-1
d_call: .
v_call: TRBV12-3/TRBV12-4

cdr3_aa: ASSEGALTLG
j_call: TRBJ2-7
d_call: .
v_call: TRBV6-1

cdr3_aa: ASTPTAVVDEQY
j_call: TRBJ2-7
d_call: .
v_call: TRBV7-9

cdr3_aa: ASSQGRTAGYT
j_call: TRBJ1-2
d_call: .
v_call: TRBV3-1

cdr3_aa: ASSLGTPYNEAF
j_call: TRBJ1-1
d_call: .
v_call: TRBV5-1

cdr3_aa: ASNRGSKNIQY
j_call: TRBJ2-4
d_call: .
v_call: TRBV28

cdr3_aa: ASSERGVGFYEQY
j_call: TRBJ2-7
d_call: .
v_call: TRBV7-2

cdr3_aa: ASSRTLASGQDTQY
j_call: TRBJ2-3
d_call: TRBD2
v_call: TRBV4-1

cdr3_aa: SVDRDRGLRVSGPAENEQF
j_call: TRBJ2-1
d_call: TRBD1
v_call: TRBV29-1

cdr3_aa: ASSRGGESEQY
j_call: TRBJ2-7
d_call: .
v_call: TRBV7-8

cdr3_aa: ASSSSGPAYYGYT
j_call: TRBJ1-2
d_call: .
v_call: TRBV11-2

cdr3_aa: ATSRVNRGGYEQY
j_call: TRBJ2-7
d_call: .
v_call: TRBV15

cdr3_aa: ASSSNSGGTYNEQF
j_call: TRBJ2-1
d_call: TRBD2
v_call: TRBV5-1

cdr3_aa: ASSWRAPNTEAF
j_call: TRBJ1-1
d_call: .
v_call: TRBV7-7

cdr3_aa: ASSLDGAPSEQY
j_call: TRBJ2-7
d_call: .
v_call: TRBV5-1

cdr3_aa: SVRETGHEQY
j_call: TRBJ2-7
d_call: TRBD1
v_call: TRBV29-1

cdr3_aa: ASRMDTDTQY
j_call: TRBJ2-3
d_call: .
v_call: TRBV6-1

cdr3_aa: ASSPSGGDTQY
j_call: TRBJ2-3
d_call: TRBD2
v_call: TRBV12-3/TRBV12-4

cdr3_aa: ASSDLFRSSYNEQF
j_call: TRBJ2-1
d_call: .
v_call: TRBV9

cdr3_aa: ASSQDYGSKAF
j_call: TRBJ1-1
d_call: .
v_call: TRBV3-1

cdr3_aa: ASSKVRKQNAGELF
j_call: TRBJ2-2
d_call: .
v_call: TRBV21-1

cdr3_aa: ASSYRGGKTDRNTGELF
j_call: TRBJ2-2
d_call: .
v_call: TRBV6-5

cdr3_aa: ASSLQVSTDTQY
j_call: TRBJ2-3
d_call: .
v_call: TRBV5-1

cdr3_aa: ASSLITGGPGANVLT
j_call: TRBJ2-6
d_call: TRBD1
v_call: TRBV7-9

cdr3_aa: ASSQSWLAGSSYNEQF
j_call: TRBJ2-1
d_call: TRBD2
v_call: TRBV23-1

cdr3_aa: ASSLVGARSETQY
j_call: TRBJ2-5
d_call: .
v_call: TRBV5-1

cdr3_aa: ASSGAGTVTYEQY
j_call: TRBJ2-7
d_call: TRBD1
v_call: TRBV25-1

cdr3_aa: ASSLDSGRTDTQY
j_call: TRBJ2-3
d_call: TRBD2
v_call: TRBV7-9

cdr3_aa: ASSPTLVAGELF
j_call: TRBJ2-2
d_call: .
v_call: TRBV27

cdr3_aa: ASSSSGRATETQY
j_call: TRBJ2-5
d_call: TRBD2
v_call: TRBV11-2

cdr3_aa: ASSLRQGIPYEQY
j_call: TRBJ2-7
d_call: TRBD1
v_call: TRBV12-3/TRBV12-4

cdr3_aa: ASRRSGNNEQF
j_call: TRBJ2-1
d_call: .
v_call: TRBV5-1

cdr3_aa: ASAIDLAIYNEQF
j_call: TRBJ2-1
d_call: .
v_call: TRBV12-5

cdr3_aa: SARDTGGGSPLH
j_call: TRBJ1-6
d_call: TRBD1
v_call: TRBV20-1

cdr3_aa: ASSLTSEPYEQY
j_call: TRBJ2-7
d_call: TRBD2
v_call: TRBV6-7

cdr3_aa: ASSRWTGGAEQY
j_call: TRBJ2-7
d_call: TRBD1
v_call: TRBV6-2/TRBV6-3

cdr3_aa: ASSSLDRGYNEQF
j_call: TRBJ2-1
d_call: TRBD1
v_call: TRBV27

cdr3_aa: SARLAGGEQF
j_call: TRBJ2-1
d_call: TRBD2
v_call: TRBV20-1

cdr3_aa: ASSLFLYYGYT
j_call: TRBJ1-2
d_call: .
v_call: TRBV12-3/TRBV12-4

cdr3_aa: ASSLWTSGNNEQF
j_call: TRBJ2-1
d_call: TRBD2
v_call: TRBV28

cdr3_aa: SVQSSGTYYEQY
j_call: TRBJ2-7
d_call: TRBD2
v_call: TRBV29-1

cdr3_aa: ASSVLPDTQY
j_call: TRBJ2-3
d_call: .
v_call: TRBV2

cdr3_aa: ASSAISYNEQF
j_call: TRBJ2-1
d_call: .
v_call: TRBV5-1

cdr3_aa: ASSQVPSGGTGELF
j_call: TRBJ2-2
d_call: TRBD2
v_call: TRBV4-3

cdr3_aa: ASSFPFPTDTQY
j_call: TRBJ2-3
d_call: .
v_call: TRBV5-1

cdr3_aa: ASSVVGAGDTDTQY
j_call: TRBJ2-3
d_call: .
v_call: TRBV9

cdr3_aa: ASSLTSVSGTDTQY
j_call: TRBJ2-3
d_call: .
v_call: TRBV7-3

cdr3_aa: ATSRVTGVGNSPLH
j_call: TRBJ1-6
d_call: TRBD1
v_call: TRBV15

cdr3_aa: ASSPVAGTHSHEQF
j_call: TRBJ2-1
d_call: TRBD2
v_call: TRBV7-9

cdr3_aa: ASSQEGQRTSGANVLT
j_call: TRBJ2-6
d_call: TRBD1
v_call: TRBV4-1

cdr3_aa: ASSLGARGLGETQY
j_call: TRBJ2-5
d_call: TRBD1
v_call: TRBV27

cdr3_aa: ASSQEGAGGPDTQY
j_call: TRBJ2-3
d_call: TRBD1
v_call: TRBV4-1

cdr3_aa: SASKQRGLGGGTQY
j_call: TRBJ2-5
d_call: .
v_call: TRBV20-1

cdr3_aa: ASSLFSDTGELF
j_call: TRBJ2-2
d_call: .
v_call: TRBV5-1

cdr3_aa: ASSSPAGTNNEQF
j_call: TRBJ2-1
d_call: TRBD2
v_call: TRBV28